The next 20 T cell receptor beta chains were all read from a single sample in a study of cytomegalovirus exposure and HLA in healthy donors. Primers included in the PCR were 60 Vbeta and 13 Jbeta primers. The protocol was immunoSEQ multiplex PCR, while the TCRdb copy is restricted to in-frame clones and leaves out a portion. The sample holds over 60,000 clones. Sample: PBMCs. These receptors all come from a female donor in good health and CMV-seropositive.

CDR3 nucleotide sequence: TGTGCCAGCAAGACCGGGACAGGAAACACTGAAGCTTTCTTT. Residues: CASKTGTGNTEAFF. V is TRBV7-2 and J is TRBJ1-1; 8 nucleotides agree with TRBD1. Germline CDR1 SGHTA, CDR2 FQGNSA. V trimming: 7 bases; J trimming: 2 bases; junction bases outside the gene matches: 6. The CDR3 is 14 residues long.

The chain couples TRBV7-8 to TRBJ2-1; 10 bases align to TRBD2. With V trimmed by 5 bases and J by 8 bases, 9 bases remained unmatched. The CDR3 is 15 amino acids. Germline values: CDR1 SGHVS, CDR2 FQNEAQ. In nucleotides, the CDR3 is TGTGCCAGCAGCCTCTTAGCGGGGGGCCAGTATGAGCAGTTCTTC. Translated: CASSLLAGGQYEQFF.

The V call is TRBV6-5, the J call TRBJ2-3; the D gene is possibly TRBD2 (5 bases). V dropped 5 bases and J dropped 1 base, with 13 bases sitting between them. The CDR3 has 15 amino acids. The germline gives CDR1 MNHEY, CDR2 SVGAGI. Written as DNA, the CDR3 is TGTGCCAGCAGTCTCGGCGCTAGCCGCACAGATACGCAGTATTTT. Translating gives CASSLGASRTDTQYF.

The chain joins TRBV10-3 to TRBJ2-2; possible D gene TRBD2, 6 bases. Germline lookup yields CDR1 ENHRY and CDR2 SYGVKD. Between the trimmed V and J ends, which lost 0 bases and 8 bases, there was a span of 10 bases. This CDR3 has 14 amino acids. The DNA of the CDR3 is TGTGCCATCAGTGAGTCGGGAGGAGGAGGGGAGCTGTTTTTT. As protein: CAISESGGGGELFF.

The chain has TRBV6-1 and TRBJ1-1; no clear D. This CDR3 contains 14 residues. In germline, CDR1 is MNHNS, CDR2 SASEGT. Trimming took off 6 bases at V and 4 bases at J, with 15 bases between the two ends. Written as DNA, the CDR3 is TGTGCCAGCAGCAGATTAGAGGTGGTCACTGAAGCTTTCTTT. As protein: CASSRLEVVTEAFF.

CDR3 sequence: CASSHGTSGYEQYF. The CDR3 DNA reads TGCGCCAGCAGCCACGGGACTAGCGGTTACGAGCAGTACTTC. This chain links TRBV4-1 with TRBJ2-7; 11 bases fit TRBD2. V lost 3 bases and J lost 4; bases outside the gene matches: 2. Germline CDR1 MGHRA, CDR2 YSYEKL. This CDR3 comprises 14 residues.

This rearrangement joins TRBV5-4 to TRBJ2-5, with 8 positions matching TRBD1. Germline CDR1 and CDR2: SGHNT and YYREEE (reference sequence). V was clipped by 5 bases and J by 0 bases; unmatched bases: 6. The CDR3 is made up of 15 amino acids. CDR3 DNA: TGTGCCAGCAGTTCACGGGACAGGTACCAAGAGACCCAGTACTTC. It yields the protein CASSSRDRYQETQYF.

The chain has TRBV5-6 and TRBJ2-5; D may be TRBD1 (6 bases). CDR3 length equals 15 residues. The V and J ends lost 0 bases and 4 bases respectively, with 13 bases between them. The germline gives CDR1 SGHDT, CDR2 YYEEEE. In DNA form, the CDR3 reads TGTGCCAGCAGCTTGGACCAGGGGCTTACAGAGACCCAGTACTTC. It translates to CASSLDQGLTETQYF.

The chain joins TRBV7-2 to TRBJ1-6; 9 bases line up with TRBD1. The V and J ends lost 4 bases and 8 bases, in that order; junction bases with no gene match: 12. The CDR3 is 17 amino acids. Per germline, CDR1 SGHTA and CDR2 FQGNSA. The CDR3 spells CASSSAPPGTGYSPLHF. The DNA of the CDR3 is TGTGCCAGCAGCTCAGCTCCGCCCGGGACAGGGTATTCACCCCTCCACTTT.

The genes are TRBV9 and TRBJ2-7; D is undetermined. Looked up from germline, CDR1 is SGDLS and CDR2 is YYNGEE. The CDR3 runs to 14 residues. The V end was cut by 3 bases, the J end by 0 bases, with 10 bases between. The CDR3 DNA reads as TGTGCCAGCAGCGCCCAGATAAACTCCTACGAGCAGTACTTC. Protein sequence: CASSAQINSYEQYF.

The V gene is TRBV7-6, the J gene TRBJ2-1, with TRBD2 identical over 10 bases. Germline V gene data show CDR1 as SGHVS and CDR2 as FNYEAQ. J was trimmed by 6 bases and V by 1 base; bases with no gene match: 15. The CDR3 runs 19 residues. In DNA form, the CDR3 reads TGTGCCAGCAGCTTAGGCCCCCACCCAGCGGGGGGGCGGCGCAATGAGCAGTTCTTC. This translates into CASSLGPHPAGGRRNEQFF.

The rearrangement joins TRBV6-6 to TRBJ1-3; D unclear. The CDR3 is 16 residues long. Germline CDR1 reads MNHNY; CDR2 reads SVGAGI (reference sequence). V was cut by 4 bases and J by 0 bases, with 13 bases left in between. The CDR3 DNA follows: TGTGCCAGCAGTTTTGAGACAACTTTCTCTGGAAACACCATATATTTT. Translation gives CASSFETTFSGNTIYF.

This sequence joins TRBV25-1 and TRBJ2-7; 9 nucleotides line up with TRBD1. Germline values: CDR1 MGHDK, CDR2 SYGVNS. This CDR3 has 16 residues. V shed 4 bases and J 2 bases; nucleotides not matched to a gene: 9. CDR3 in amino acids: CASSGPYRGLAYEQYF. The DNA for the CDR3 is TGTGCCAGCAGTGGGCCTTACAGGGGGCTCGCCTACGAGCAGTACTTC.

Of note for this clone: Relative to the germline gene, one junction end is altered; a read error may explain this. The gene calls are TRBV29-1 and TRBJ2-1, with 8 bases that match TRBD2. Looked up from germline, CDR1 is SQVTM and CDR2 is ANQGSEA. This CDR3 has 15 residues. The CDR3 sequence: CSVDHPTTYGRAFVF. The DNA for the CDR3 is TGCAGCGTTGACCACCCCACCACGTACGGGAGGGCGTTTGTCTTC.

This chain joins TRBV5-8 and TRBJ2-7; 11 bases are shared with TRBD1. Looked up from germline, CDR1 is SGHTS and CDR2 is YDEGEE. There are 13 residues in the CDR3. J lost 5 bases, V lost 7 bases, and 5 bases had no gene match. CDR3 sequence reads: CASRGQGANEQYF. CDR3 coding DNA: TGTGCCAGCCGAGGACAGGGGGCCAACGAGCAGTACTTC.

The chain joins TRBV28 to TRBJ2-7; TRBD1 agrees at 7 bases. CDR1 is MDHEN and CDR2 is SYDVKM in the germline V gene. V was pared by 5 bases and J by 3 bases, with 10 bases of the junction left unmatched. The CDR3 consists of 15 residues. CDR3: CASSGVWDSLYEQYF. The DNA of the CDR3 is TGTGCCAGCAGTGGGGTTTGGGACAGCCTCTACGAGCAGTACTTC.

V usage is TRBV7-6 and J usage is TRBJ2-7; 11 positions agree with TRBD2. This CDR3 spans 16 amino acids. Unmatched junction bases numbered 5, after V lost 4 bases and J lost 0 bases. Germline values: CDR1 SGHVS, CDR2 FNYEAQ. CDR3: CASSSSGGPFSYEQYF. CDR3 bases: TGTGCCAGCAGCTCTAGCGGGGGGCCTTTCTCCTACGAGCAGTACTTC.

The chain has TRBV28 and TRBJ2-1; 7 bases are shared with TRBD2. The CDR3 has 16 amino acids. CDR1 and CDR2 from the germline V gene are MDHEN and SYDVKM. The V and J ends lost 3 bases and 5 bases, in that order; junction bases with no gene match: 10. This CDR3 is CASSFPRTRVHNEQFF. As DNA, the CDR3 is TGTGCCAGCAGTTTCCCGCGGACTAGGGTCCACAATGAGCAGTTCTTC.

About this clone itself: At the DNA level, this CDR3 is encoded by other sequences in the same sample as well. The chain uses TRBV28 and TRBJ1-1; TRBD1 matches at 8 bases. The V segment lost 3 bases and the J segment 2 bases; nucleotides outside the gene matches: 2. CDR1 MDHEN and CDR2 SYDVKM come from the germline V gene. The CDR3 consists of 14 residues. DNA for the CDR3: TGTGCCAGCAGTTTCGGACAGGGAAACACTGAAGCTTTCTTT. This encodes CASSFGQGNTEAFF.

The chain has TRBV5-1 and TRBJ2-4; tentatively, D is TRBD1 (5 bases). The length of the CDR3 is 16 residues. V lost 0 bases to trimming and J lost 0 bases, with 10 bases between them. Germline V lookup: CDR1 SGHRS, CDR2 YFSETQ. The CDR3 DNA reads as TGCGCCAGCAGCTTGGTGGGGCCAGTAGCCAAAAACATTCAGTACTTC. Translated: CASSLVGPVAKNIQYF.